The clone carrying this T cell receptor beta chain was seen a few times. Its specificity is unknown. These data originate in a study of early T cells in non-severe SARS-CoV-2 infection. Whole-study context: Chains were not paired, and sequencing was done on bulk RNA from unsorted whole blood.

Study observations and caveats: Reliance on VDJdb matching favored anti-spike CD8 responses; private and CD4 specificities were missed.

The library protocol tagged individual cDNA molecules with unique molecular identifiers. TCRdb used MiXCR to reprocess the 5' RACE reads, holding one entry per CDR3 protein. The profile shows some 25,000 distinct CDR3 sequences, 5% to 5.5% of them singletons. CDR3 size: 16 residues. Trimming removed 5 bases at V and 5 bases at J, with 20 bases between. CDR1 and CDR2 from the germline V gene are MDHEN and SYDVKM. The genes are TRBV28 and TRBJ2-3; D possibly corresponds to TRBD2 (5 bases). The sequence was obtained from an adult who was a healthcare worker with PCR-confirmed SARS-CoV-2 infection or an uninfected control (not recorded which). Sequenced input: whole blood. CDR3 nucleotide sequence: TGTGCCAGCAGTCCCATCCGGGGTGGAGAAGGAGATACGCAGTATTTT. Translation: CASSPIRGGEGDTQYF. Looking up the rest from reference TRBV28 and TRBJ2-3 gives the full variable domain: DVKVTQSSRYLVKRTGEKVFLECVQDMDHENMFWYRQDPGLGLRLIYFSYDVKMKEKGDIPEGYSVSREKKERFSLILESASTNQTSMYLCASSPIRGGEGDTQYFGPGTRLTVL.